One and the same sample provided the 19 T cell receptor beta chains below, sequenced in a study of T cells in Graves' hyperthyroidism and ophthalmopathy. Amplified TCR beta CDR3 regions came from RNA transcripts. First-round RT-PCR with HTBI primers amplified the TCR CDR3 region. Using its own MiXCR run on the multiplex PCR reads, TCRdb lists one record per CDR3 protein. Counted here are about 500,000 distinct CDR3 sequences, approximately 14% occurring once; the ten biggest clones make up around 17%. Sequencing input: blood. The receptor set was obtained from a woman aged 18-29 years with Graves' hyperthyroidism.

The chain carries TRBV27 and TRBJ2-1; the D call may be TRBD1 or TRBD2 (5 bases each). This CDR3 contains 15 residues. V lost 3 bases and J lost 15, with 24 bases in between. CDR1 is MNHEY, CDR2 SMNVEV, per germline (reference sequence). The CDR3 DNA sequence: TGTGCCAGCAGTTTTCAAGGGGTTGGGGGTATGAAGAGGTTCTTC. Amino acid sequence: CASSFQGVGGMKRFF.

The V call is TRBV7-9, the J call TRBJ2-2, with D possibly called TRBD1 or TRBD2 (5 bases each). This CDR3 has 17 residues. Trimming took off 3 bases at V and 0 bases at J, with 14 bases between the two ends. From germline, CDR1 is SEHNR and CDR2 FQNEAQ (reference sequence). Here the CDR3 DNA reads TGTGCCAGCAGCTTTCCTCCCGGGGCGGCGAACACCGGGGAGCTGTTTTTT. Protein: CASSFPPGAANTGELFF.

V and J are TRBV5-5 and TRBJ1-1, with D perhaps TRBD1 (5 bases). CDR1 is SGHKS, CDR2 YYEKEE, per germline (reference sequence). The CDR3 spans 17 residues. V lost 5 bases and J 5 bases, leaving 25 bases between the germline ends. The CDR3 coding sequence is TGTGCCAGCAGTCCTTGGGGTCAGGGAATACCAGGGACTGAAGCTTTCTTT. It is translated as CASSPWGQGIPGTEAFF.

The chain combines TRBV4-1 with TRBJ1-5; no clear D gene. V was pared by 1 base and J by 5 bases, with 12 bases between. Germline V CDR1 and CDR2: MGHRA, YSYEKL. There are 15 residues in the CDR3. The CDR3 nucleotides are TGCGCCAGCAGCCAAGTAGTTGGCTCCTATCAGCCCCAGCATTTT. This codes for CASSQVVGSYQPQHF.

The gene calls are TRBV20-1 and TRBJ2-7; 7 positions match TRBD2. This CDR3 contains 15 residues. Germline V gives CDR1 DFQATT, CDR2 SNEGSKA (reference sequence). The V and J ends lost 5 bases and 6 bases, in that order; junction bases with no gene match: 16. This chain's CDR3 is CSAPWGGEVRSEQYF. The CDR3 bases are TGCAGTGCTCCCTGGGGAGGGGAGGTCCGCTCCGAGCAGTACTTC.

This clonotype has a count of ten or more. The chain has TRBV11-3 and TRBJ1-2, with 7 bases aligning to TRBD1. Germline V gene lookup returns CDR1 SGHNT and CDR2 YENEEA. This CDR3 has 14 residues. With 5 bases clipped from V and 4 bases from J, the junction kept 7 bases outside the gene matches. The CDR3: CASSAQGPAYGYTF. The DNA for the CDR3 is TGTGCCAGCAGCGCACAGGGGCCAGCCTATGGCTACACCTTC.

This clonotype was detected many times. The chain is built from TRBV12-3 or TRBV12-4 and TRBJ1-3; D may be TRBD1 (5 bases). The CDR3 extends over 14 amino acids. V was trimmed by 6 bases and J by 3 bases, leaving 12 bases between them. The CDR3 DNA is TGTGCCAGCAGCATAGGGGAGGGTGGAAACACCATATATTTT. Translation: CASSIGEGGNTIYF.

This sequence joins TRBV7-2 and TRBJ2-7; TRBD1 agrees at 9 bases. Germline values: CDR1 SGHTA, CDR2 FQGNSA. With 5 bases clipped from V and 2 bases from J, the junction kept 10 bases outside the gene matches. This CDR3 comprises 16 residues. This CDR3 is CASSPFDRGMTYEQYF. The CDR3 DNA reads TGTGCCAGCAGCCCATTCGACAGGGGGATGACCTACGAGCAGTACTTC.

This clonotype was recorded many times. The chain is built from TRBV6-1 and TRBJ2-2, with 15 positions matching TRBD2. This CDR3 contains 16 residues. The V gene's germline CDR1 is MNHNS and CDR2 SASEGT. V trimming: 5 bases; J trimming: 5 bases; junction bases outside the gene matches: 3. The CDR3 nucleotides are TGTGCCAGCAGTAGGGGGACTAGCGGGAGGACCGGGGAGCTGTTTTTT. It encodes CASSRGTSGRTGELFF.

The table lists this clonotype with many counts. The chain recombines TRBV12-5 with TRBJ2-7, with a weak D call TRBD1 (6 bases). From germline, CDR1 is LGHNT and CDR2 FRNRAP. The CDR3 runs 13 residues. Deletions cut 5 bases from V and 6 bases from J, with 14 bases between. In nucleotides, the CDR3 is TGTGCTAGTGGTGCCGGGACAAGGGTCGAGCAGTACTTC. Translation gives CASGAGTRVEQYF.

This clonotype was detected many times. The V gene is TRBV5-1, the J gene TRBJ1-2; 7 bases are a match to TRBD1. This CDR3 is built from 15 residues. Germline values: CDR1 SGHRS, CDR2 YFSETQ. V lost 0 bases to trimming and J lost 0 bases; unmatched junction nucleotides: 2. For the CDR3, the DNA is TGCGCCAGCAGCTTGGTTCAGGGGGCTAACTATGGCTACACCTTC. Its translation is CASSLVQGANYGYTF.

The chain employs TRBV6-1 and TRBJ2-7, with a tentative D call TRBD2 (7 bases). The V end lost 0 bases, the J end lost 6 bases, and 24 bases lay between the germline ends. This CDR3 has 18 residues. The germline CDR1 and CDR2 sequences are MNHNS and SASEGT. The CDR3 coding sequence is TGTGCCAGCAGTGAAGCAAGATGGGTGGCGGGGGCCCGTGCCGAGCAGTACTTC. It yields the protein CASSEARWVAGARAEQYF.

This clonotype was seen ten or more times. V is TRBV7-2 and J is TRBJ2-2; 14 bases map to TRBD2. J lost 5 bases, V lost 5 bases, and 10 bases had no gene match. Germline CDR1 SGHTA, CDR2 FQGNSA. The CDR3 consists of 18 residues. The CDR3 loop is CASSKYGTSGSKTGELFF. In DNA, the CDR3 is TGTGCCAGCAGCAAATACGGGACTAGCGGGAGTAAGACCGGGGAGCTGTTTTTT.

This chain connects TRBV4-1 to TRBJ2-2; 11 positions agree with TRBD2. From germline, CDR1 is MGHRA and CDR2 YSYEKL. Germline trimming cut 5 bases from V and 6 bases from J; bases unmatched to any gene: 14. The CDR3 runs 18 residues. For the CDR3, the DNA is TGCGCCAGCAGCTCCCGACTAGCGGGAAGTCTTGGACCCGGGGAGCTGTTTTTT. It codes for CASSSRLAGSLGPGELFF.

This clonotype was seen many times. The chain is built from TRBV18 and TRBJ2-1; TRBD1 might be the D (5 bases). The V end lost 6 bases, the J end lost 6 bases, and 12 bases lay between the germline ends. Germline V gives CDR1 KGHSH, CDR2 LQKENI. The CDR3 extends over 13 amino acids. This CDR3 is CASSHDSSNEQFF. CDR3 coding DNA: TGTGCCAGCTCCCACGACAGCAGCAATGAGCAGTTCTTC.

This clonotype was seen many times. The chain carries TRBV6-1 and TRBJ2-5, with D perhaps matching TRBD1 or TRBD2 (7 bases each). Trimming took off 7 bases at V and 4 bases at J, with 19 bases between the two ends. This CDR3 has 15 amino acids. Per germline, CDR1 MNHNS and CDR2 SASEGT. In DNA, the CDR3 is TGTGCCAGCAACCTAAGGGGAGGGGGCTCAGAGACCCAGTACTTC. This gives the protein CASNLRGGGSETQYF.

This clonotype was detected many times. This chain joins TRBV6-1 and TRBJ2-1, with 13 bases matching TRBD2. This CDR3 contains 15 residues. Germline CDR1 and CDR2: MNHNS and SASEGT. After removal of 7 bases from V and 6 bases from J, the junction contained 6 bases not matched to a gene. CDR3: CASTIGTSGVNEQFF. Here the CDR3 DNA reads TGTGCCAGCACTATAGGGACTAGCGGGGTCAATGAGCAGTTCTTC.

J is TRBJ2-5 and V is TRBV19; D not certain. Trimming cost V 3 bases and J 4 bases, with 15 bases left between them. This CDR3 has 15 amino acids. The V gene's germline CDR1 is LNHDA and CDR2 SQIVND (reference sequence). The CDR3 coding sequence is TGTGCCAGTAGTATTTCCGGACGGTCTGTAGAGACCCAGTACTTC. It encodes CASSISGRSVETQYF.

In this sample, this clonotype turned up many times. The chain links TRBV13 to TRBJ1-2; TRBD1 might be the D (5 bases). Germline loops: CDR1 PRHDT, CDR2 FYEKMQ (reference sequence). V was cut by 4 bases and J by 7 bases, with 19 bases left in between. There are 15 residues in the CDR3. The chain's CDR3 is CASSSPRGWLTGYTF. The CDR3 region has the DNA TGTGCCAGCAGCTCACCGAGGGGATGGCTCACTGGCTACACCTTC.